This record looks at one T cell receptor (beta chain) sequence and its context. Its antigen is still unknown. The data were produced by immunoSEQ multiplex PCR, yet TCRdb's version contains in-frame clones alone and is incomplete. The table records some 2,000,000 clones, roughly 94% of them present only once. This record comes from a study of shared clonotypes between healthy human individuals. Findings and limits, study-wide: It was observed that around 5% of naive CD4 clonotypes were shared across a handful of donors. The diversity represented, both genetic and in exposure history, was limited by few donors. Generally, naive subsets (rather than memory subsets) showed larger estimated richness.

Source material: naive CD4+ T cells sorted from blood. Stated subset: CD45RA+ positively selected. This receptor was taken from a man aged 18 to 30 in good health.

The CDR3 is CASTQGSGKAYEQYF. As DNA, the CDR3 is TGTGCCAGCACTCAAGGGAGCGGGAAGGCGTACGAGCAGTACTTC. V is TRBV18 and J is TRBJ2-7, with 7 nucleotides matching TRBD2. Germline V gives CDR1 KGHSH, CDR2 LQKENI. The CDR3 runs 15 residues. V lost 8 bases, J lost 4 bases, and 14 bases stayed unmatched.